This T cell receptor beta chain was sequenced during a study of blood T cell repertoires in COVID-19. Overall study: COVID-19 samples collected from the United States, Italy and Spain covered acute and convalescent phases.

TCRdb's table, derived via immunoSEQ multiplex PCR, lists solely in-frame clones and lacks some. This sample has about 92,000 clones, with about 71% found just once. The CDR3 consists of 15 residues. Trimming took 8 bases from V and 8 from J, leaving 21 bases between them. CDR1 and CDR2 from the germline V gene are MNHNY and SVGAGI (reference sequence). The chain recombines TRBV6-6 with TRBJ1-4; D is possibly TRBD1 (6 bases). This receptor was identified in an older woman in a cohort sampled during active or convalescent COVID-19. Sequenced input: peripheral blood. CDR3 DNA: TGTGCCAGCTACTCTTCAGGGGCTGGTAGGGAAAAACTGTTTTTT. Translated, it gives CASYSSGAGREKLFF.